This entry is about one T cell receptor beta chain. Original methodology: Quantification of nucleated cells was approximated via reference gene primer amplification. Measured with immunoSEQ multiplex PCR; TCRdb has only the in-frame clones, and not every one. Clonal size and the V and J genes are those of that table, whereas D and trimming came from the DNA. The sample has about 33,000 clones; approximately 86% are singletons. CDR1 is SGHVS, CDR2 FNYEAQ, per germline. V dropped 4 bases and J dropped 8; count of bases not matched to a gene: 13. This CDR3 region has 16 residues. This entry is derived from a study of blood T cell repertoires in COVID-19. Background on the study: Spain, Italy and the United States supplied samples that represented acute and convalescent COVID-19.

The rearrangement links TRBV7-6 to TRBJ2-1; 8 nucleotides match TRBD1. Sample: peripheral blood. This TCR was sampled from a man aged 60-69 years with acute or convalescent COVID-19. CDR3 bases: TGTGCCAGCAGCTCCGATCTAGGACAGGGCGTCTATGAGCAGTTCTTC. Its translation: CASSSDLGQGVYEQFF.